The present entry profiles one T cell receptor (beta chain) with its context. This clonotype was observed many times. What antigen it recognizes has not been identified. Base-call qualities are not available, and no considerably larger clone is one nucleotide away. PBMCs were isolated by Ficoll-Paque density gradient centrifugation. This record belongs to a study of T-cell memory formation after mild COVID-19 (dated by TCRdb to about 2021). With respect to the entire study: TCR sequence clusters from the two donors were largely donor specific. T-cell clones expanding and contracting after mild COVID-19 in two donors were tracked by longitudinal TCRalpha and TCRbeta repertoire sequencing. Two young, previously healthy adult volunteers, one female and one male, were included in the cohort. The investigation overall reported the following: Contracting CD4+ clones turned up mainly in the CM and EM memory subsets, whereas EMRA was where CD8+ clones were enriched. SARS-CoV-2 specificity was not confirmed for the second-wave clones peaking on day 37. Clones that contracted from day 15 to 85 showed balanced CD4/CD8 phenotypes, whereas a second wave of clones that expanded from day 15 to 37 leaned towards CD4+. Some responding clones were detected in pre-infection memory, suggesting pre-existing cross-reactive memory T cells joined the SARS-CoV-2 response. The study included only a couple of mild cases, and larger cohorts that include severe cases with pre-infection samples were judged to be necessary.

V drops 5 bases and J drops 7 bases, leaving 14 bases in between. According to the germline V gene, CDR1 reads MGHRA and CDR2 reads YSYEKL. The CDR3, from cysteine to phenylalanine, totals 13 residues. Of the read, only the CDR3 DNA is kept; its 39 bases are in frame from base 1. Instrument used: Illumina NovaSeq 6000. cDNA libraries for TCRalpha and TCRbeta were prepared by 5'RACE using constant-segment primers, with sample barcodes and unique molecular identifiers added. RNA was extracted from every sample with Trizol reagent. Library amplification was performed in two PCR steps, and a second sample barcode and Illumina TruSeq adapters were introduced in the second step. Sequencing of the libraries was done on an Illumina NovaSeq, producing 2 x 150 bp paired-end reads. As for the original processing: Reads were demultiplexed and collapsed into UMI-guided consensus sequences with migec v1.2.7. Using mixcr v2.1.11, UMI consensuses were aligned to TRA and TRB V and J templates and then assembled into clonotypes. A clonotype was counted as expanded or contracted only if both edgeR and NoisET called the change significant, with noise models trained on biological replicates. For edgeR calls, the cutoffs were a false discovery rate-adjusted p below 0.01 and a log2 fold-change threshold of 1. As an exploratory analysis of dynamics, max-normalized trajectories of the 1000 most abundant clonotypes were examined with PCA combined with hierarchical clustering. The CD4 or CD8 phenotype of responding clones was assigned using the separately sequenced CD4+ and CD8+ repertoires. Using fastp trimming at Q25 and MiXCR clonotype assembly, TCRdb reanalyzed the public sequencing data and kept in-frame beta chains. For every CDR3 protein sequence, its rows merge into one entry that carries the most common genes and DNA. TCRdb, not the original authors, processed these V and J calls. A total of approximately 250,000 distinct CDR3 sequences appear in this sample, over 15% of them only once. 20% to 25% of the sample comes from the top ten.

The V and J genes are TRBV4-1 and TRBJ1-1, and TRBD1 may be the D gene, going by 6 matching bases. The clonotype originates from a young man who had mild COVID-19 (a few samples of this study predate the infection). The sample titles of this study are shuffled in the database, so cell type and time point are left out; the donor was told from shared clones. Source material: PBMCs or a T cell subset sorted from them (not recorded which). The CDR3 loop reads CASSKRQEYEAFF. The bases are TGCGCCAGCAGCAAGAGACAGGAGTATGAAGCTTTCTTT.